What follows describes a single TCR beta chain. These data belong to a study of blood T cell repertoires in COVID-19. Looking at the study overall: Some COVID-19 samples were acute and others convalescent; all came from the United States, Italy and Spain. T cells, B-cell-depleted T cells, or PBMCs provided the cDNA or gDNA that served as material.

Original data processing: Amplification of reference gene primers was used by the study to estimate nucleated cell counts. Method: immunoSEQ multiplex PCR; TCRdb's copy keeps in-frame clones and lacks some. V and J calls and clone size come straight from that table; D and trimming were deduced from the DNA. Of tens of thousands of clones listed, 91% are singletons. The sequence came from a woman between 45 and 60 years old in a cohort sampled during active COVID-19. Source material: peripheral blood.

The CDR3 loop reads CASSRASYGGRTGNTIYF. The CDR3 nucleotides read TGCGCCAGCAGCCGCGCGTCCTACGGGGGTAGGACTGGAAACACCATATATTTT. This chain connects TRBV5-1 to TRBJ1-3, with D perhaps matching TRBD1 (5 bases). The CDR3 contains 18 residues. Germline loops: CDR1 SGHRS, CDR2 YFSETQ. Deletions cut 4 bases from V and 2 bases from J, with 22 bases between.